These 27 T cell receptor beta chains came from one sample sequenced in a study of T cells after yellow fever vaccination. MiXCR, run by TCRdb on the 5' RACE reads, gives a single entry per CDR3 protein. The sample lists about 120,000 distinct CDR3 sequences; about 7.8% were seen once. The material was CD4+ T cells sorted from PBMCs, obtained approximately 40 days after the first yellow fever vaccination. These receptor sequences come from a man between 18 and 29 years old who received the YFV17D yellow fever vaccine.

This clonotype was observed many times. An end of the junction differs from the germline gene, which may be a read error. V is TRBV7-7 and J is TRBJ2-1; TRBD1 or TRBD2 may be the D gene (6 bases each). The germline gives CDR1 SSHAT, CDR2 FNYEAQ (reference sequence). The CDR3 runs to 15 residues. The CDR3 spells CASSLGGSPYNEQFF. The DNA of the CDR3 is TGTGCTAGCAGCTTAGGGGGGAGTCCCTACAATGAGCAGTTCTTC. Full variable domain (remainder filled in from reference TRBV7-7 and TRBJ2-1): GAGVSQSPRYKVTKRGQDVTLRCDPISSHATLYWYQQALGQGPEFLTYFNYEAQPDKSGLPSDRFSAERPEGSISTLTIQRTEQRDSAMYRCASSLGGSPYNEQFFGPGTRLTVL.

Judged by abundance, this clonotype is medium-sized. The gene calls are TRBV7-2 and TRBJ2-4; 7 positions match TRBD1. With 3 bases clipped from V and 4 bases from J, the junction kept 6 bases outside the gene matches. The germline V gene has CDR1 SGHTA and CDR2 FQGNSA. The CDR3 has 15 residues. CDR3 residues: CASSFYGTEKNIQYF. CDR3 in DNA: TGTGCCAGCAGCTTCTATGGGACAGAAAAAAACATTCAGTACTTC.

The rearrangement links TRBV6-5 to TRBJ2-2, with D possibly being TRBD1 (6 bases). CDR3 length: 18 residues. V was pared by 6 bases and J by 6 bases, with 26 bases between. Germline CDR1 MNHEY, CDR2 SVGAGI. In DNA form, the CDR3 reads TGTGCCAGCAGACCAACTTTACAGGGTCGTTTAGGGGCCGGGGAGCTGTTTTTT. It is translated as CASRPTLQGRLGAGELFF.

The chain employs TRBV20-1 and TRBJ2-3; TRBD1 matches at 7 bases. The trim removed 3 bases at V and 1 base at J, leaving 10 bases unmatched. The germline gives CDR1 DFQATT, CDR2 SNEGSKA (reference sequence). The CDR3 is made up of 16 amino acids. CDR3 nucleotides: TGCAGTGCTAGCCTACAGGGGTCTCTAGGCACAGATACGCAGTATTTT. Its protein product is CSASLQGSLGTDTQYF.

This clonotype was counted many times. The rearrangement links TRBV10-3 to TRBJ1-2; possibly TRBD1 for D (5 bases). Germline-derived CDR1 and CDR2 are ENHRY and SYGVKD. V was cut by 3 bases and J by 6 bases, with 14 bases left in between. The CDR3 has 14 residues. The CDR3 nucleotides read TGTGCCATCAGTGACCGACAGTCCGGGGATGGCTACACCTTC. The encoded protein is CAISDRQSGDGYTF.

This chain joins TRBV9 and TRBJ1-5; a possible D gene is TRBD1 (5 bases). CDR3 length equals 22 residues. V gave up 3 bases and J gave up 0 bases, with 31 bases separating them. Germline assignment: CDR1 SGDLS and CDR2 YYNGEE. CDR3 bases: TGTGCCAGCAGCGCCTTACAGGTTAACAATGCTTTAACTTTGAATAGCAATCAGCCCCAGCATTTT. It is translated as CASSALQVNNALTLNSNQPQHF. Drawing the rest from reference TRBV9 and TRBJ1-5, the complete variable domain is DSGVTQTPKHLITATGQRVTLRCSPRSGDLSVYWYQQSLDQGLQFLIQYYNGEERAKGNILERFSAQQFPDLHSELNLSSLELGDSALYFCASSALQVNNALTLNSNQPQHFGDGTRLSIL.

This clonotype was recorded many times. V gene TRBV7-2 combines with J gene TRBJ1-3, with D hard to call. V was shortened by 1 base and J by 4 bases, with 8 bases between the two germline ends. The germline CDR1 and CDR2 sequences are SGHTA and FQGNSA. The CDR3 is 14 residues long. The CDR3, as DNA: TGTGCCAGCAGCTTAGTGGGGAGAGGAAACACCATATATTTT. Translated, it gives CASSLVGRGNTIYF.

This clonotype has ten or more counts. V and J are TRBV7-2 and TRBJ2-7; the D gene is possibly TRBD2 (5 bases). The CDR3 has 15 residues. The germline V gene has CDR1 SGHTA and CDR2 FQGNSA. The V gene lost 2 bases and the J gene lost 0 bases, with 11 bases spanning the gap. The CDR3 sequence: CASSLQIGSSYEQYF. The DNA for the CDR3 is TGTGCCAGCAGCTTACAGATAGGGAGCTCCTACGAGCAGTACTTC. The entire variable domain, with the rest obtained from reference TRBV7-2 and TRBJ2-7, is as follows: GAGVSQSPSNKVTEKGKDVELRCDPISGHTALYWYRQSLGQGLEFLIYFQGNSAPDKSGLPSDRFSAERTGGSVSTLTIQRTQQEDSAVYLCASSLQIGSSYEQYFGPGTRLTVT.

This clonotype was recorded many times. The chain combines TRBV27 with TRBJ1-1, with unresolved D. Germline V gene sequence: CDR1 MNHEY, CDR2 SMNVEV (reference sequence). The CDR3 length is 16 residues. Between the trimmed V and J ends, which lost 5 bases and 5 bases, there was a span of 21 bases. DNA for the CDR3: TGTGCCAGCAGTCCCTCGGGGAGAGGGCTTAAGACTGAAGCTTTCTTT. Its translation: CASSPSGRGLKTEAFF.

This clonotype was picked up many times. The gene calls are TRBV28 and TRBJ2-3; D is unclear. Germline V lookup: CDR1 MDHEN, CDR2 SYDVKM. The CDR3 contains 12 residues. Deletions cut 4 bases from V and 6 bases from J, with 8 bases between. The chain's CDR3 is CASSSSGDTQYF. In DNA, the CDR3 is TGTGCCAGCAGTTCCTCCGGGGATACGCAGTATTTT. The variable domain in full, completed from reference TRBV28 and TRBJ2-3, reads DVKVTQSSRYLVKRTGEKVFLECVQDMDHENMFWYRQDPGLGLRLIYFSYDVKMKEKGDIPEGYSVSREKKERFSLILESASTNQTSMYLCASSSSGDTQYFGPGTRLTVL.

This clonotype was seen ten or more times. The V gene is TRBV28, the J gene TRBJ2-7; D is uncertain. The germline V and J ends were trimmed by 5 bases and 2 bases, with 22 bases remaining between them. The CDR3 consists of 17 residues. Per germline, CDR1 MDHEN and CDR2 SYDVKM. The CDR3 reads CASSPTALTRPPYEQYV. The CDR3 DNA reads as TGTGCCAGCAGTCCAACGGCCCTAACACGGCCGCCCTACGAGCAGTACGTC.

This clonotype was seen repeatedly, ten times or more. This rearrangement joins TRBV4-2 to TRBJ2-1; TRBD1 is a possible D gene (6 bases). The CDR3 extends over 16 amino acids. With 1 base removed from V and 0 bases from J, the gap between germline ends came to 10 bases. CDR1 is LGHNA, CDR2 YNFKEQ, per germline. CDR3: CASSQVIGGSYNEQFF. The CDR3 DNA sequence: TGTGCCAGCAGCCAAGTTATAGGGGGCTCCTACAATGAGCAGTTCTTC.

This clonotype was observed at least ten times. The CDR3 sequence: CASSLDYTYNEQFF. CDR3 DNA: TGTGCCAGCAGCCTGGACTACACGTACAATGAGCAGTTCTTC. The chain has TRBV6-5 and TRBJ2-1, with D tentatively TRBD2 (6 bases). Trimming removed 6 bases at V and 4 bases at J, with 13 bases between. CDR1 is MNHEY and CDR2 is SVGAGI in the germline V gene. The CDR3 runs to 14 residues.

This clonotype was found many times. The V and J genes are TRBV2 and TRBJ1-5, with D hard to call. V shed 3 bases and J shed 7 bases, with 10 bases lying between them. The length of the CDR3 is 13 residues. Germline V lookup: CDR1 SNHLY, CDR2 FYNNEI. The CDR3 sequence: CASSERGYQPQHF. CDR3 DNA sequence: TGTGCCAGCAGTGAGCGCGGGTACCAGCCCCAGCATTTT. Variable domain in full (rest from reference TRBV2 and TRBJ1-5): EPEVTQTPSHQVTQMGQEVILRCVPISNHLYFYWYRQILGQKVEFLVSFYNNEISEKSEIFDDQFSVERPDGSNFTLKIRSTKLEDSAMYFCASSERGYQPQHFGDGTRLSIL.

This clonotype appeared many times. The rearrangement links TRBV7-9 to TRBJ1-6, with a tentative D call TRBD1 (6 bases). The length of the CDR3 is 11 residues. The V and J ends lost 3 bases and 15 bases respectively, with 9 bases between them. From germline, CDR1 is SEHNR and CDR2 FQNEAQ (reference sequence). CDR3 nucleotides: TGTGCCAGCAGCTTGACAGGCAACCTCCACTTT. The encoded protein is CASSLTGNLHF.

Note on this clonotype: Given a much more abundant clone one base away, this may be a read error. This chain uses TRBV15 with TRBJ2-7, with 13 bases aligning to TRBD2. The CDR3 totals 18 residues. CDR1 is LNHNV and CDR2 is YYDKDF in the germline V gene (reference sequence). CDR3 sequence (DNA): TGTGTCACCAGCAAGCGGACTAGCGGGGGTTTAAGCTCCTACGAGCAGTACTTC. Its translation is CVTSKRTSGGLSSYEQYF.

This clonotype was counted at least ten times. This chain links TRBV5-1 with TRBJ2-7; D possibly matches TRBD1 or TRBD2 (5 bases each). This CDR3 region has 14 residues. Germline lookup yields CDR1 SGHRS and CDR2 YFSETQ. Trimming removed 1 base from V and 0 bases from J, with 8 bases in between. The CDR3 sequence: CASSLSGTSYEQYF. The CDR3 coding sequence is TGCGCCAGCAGCTTGTCCGGGACCTCCTACGAGCAGTACTTC.

The V gene is TRBV19, the J gene TRBJ1-5; 12 bases agree with TRBD1. The germline CDR1 and CDR2 sequences are LNHDA and SQIVND (reference sequence). The CDR3 runs to 15 residues. With V trimmed by 5 bases and J by 7 bases, 6 bases remained unmatched. CDR3 bases: TGTGCCAGTAGTGGGACAGGGGGCCCGGAACAGCCCCAGCATTTT. As protein: CASSGTGGPEQPQHF.

The chain is built from TRBV5-1 and TRBJ2-7, with 8 bases identical to TRBD1. CDR1 SGHRS and CDR2 YFSETQ come from the germline V gene. The CDR3 has 15 residues. Trimming at V came to 4 bases and at J to 3 bases, leaving 9 bases not matched to a gene. CDR3 region: CASSLDRVNLYEQYF. The CDR3, as DNA: TGCGCCAGCAGCCTGGACAGGGTAAACCTCTACGAGCAGTACTTC.

This clonotype occurred many times. The CDR3 DNA reads as TGTGCCAGCAGCTTAGTTTCTAGCGGGGGCCACGTC. Its translation is CASSLVSSGGHV. The chain carries TRBV7-2 and TRBJ2-7, with 10 bases matching TRBD2. Germline V gene sequence: CDR1 SGHTA, CDR2 FQGNSA. The CDR3 is 12 residues long.

This clonotype was observed many times. The V gene is TRBV5-4, the J gene TRBJ2-2, with D uncertain. The CDR3 extends over 14 amino acids. V was clipped by 3 bases and J by 1 base, with 7 bases between them. Germline CDR1 is SGHNT and CDR2 is YYREEE (reference sequence). The CDR3 DNA reads as TGTGCCAGCAGCTACGACGGGAACACCGGGGAGCTGTTTTTT. Amino acids: CASSYDGNTGELFF.

This clonotype was counted at least ten times. J is TRBJ1-5 and V is TRBV30; the D gene is possibly TRBD1 (5 bases). Trimming removed 0 bases from V and 7 bases from J, with 10 bases in between. CDR1 is GTSNPN, CDR2 SVGIG, per germline (reference sequence). This CDR3 has 13 amino acids. In DNA, the CDR3 is TGTGCCTGGAGTGTACAAGGGGACCAGCCCCAGCATTTT. Protein: CAWSVQGDQPQHF.

Many counts were recorded for this clonotype. The genes are TRBV28 and TRBJ1-3; a possible D gene is TRBD1 (5 bases). Trimming cost V 6 bases and J 4 bases, with 16 bases left between them. The CDR3 contains 15 residues. In germline, CDR1 is MDHEN, CDR2 SYDVKM. The CDR3 region has the DNA TGTGCCAGCAGGAAACGGGACCCCCCCGGAAACACCATATATTTT. Residues: CASRKRDPPGNTIYF.

This clonotype has a count of ten or more. The chain carries TRBV10-2 and TRBJ2-3, with D possibly matching TRBD2 (6 bases). The V end lost 4 bases, the J end lost 4 bases, and 9 bases lay between the germline ends. The germline gives CDR1 WSHSY, CDR2 SAAADI. The CDR3 runs 13 residues. The CDR3 protein is CASSVGGADTQYF. CDR3 sequence (DNA): TGCGCCAGCAGTGTCGGGGGTGCAGATACGCAGTATTTT.

At least ten counts were recorded for this clonotype. The V and J genes are TRBV3-1 and TRBJ2-5; TRBD2 might be the D (5 bases). V gave up 0 bases and J gave up 6 bases, with 11 bases separating them. The CDR3 runs to 14 residues. The germline gives CDR1 LGHDT, CDR2 YNNKEL (reference sequence). CDR3 in amino acids: CASSQENSAQTQYF. The CDR3 DNA follows: TGTGCCAGCAGCCAAGAGAATAGCGCGCAGACCCAGTACTTC.

This clonotype showed up many times. This chain links TRBV5-1 with TRBJ2-1; possibly TRBD2 for D (5 bases). The CDR3 length is 15 residues. Germline CDR1 is SGHRS and CDR2 is YFSETQ. Trimming took off 0 bases at V and 1 base at J, with 8 bases between the two ends. The CDR3 reads CASSLDLASYNEQFF. CDR3 in DNA: TGCGCCAGCAGCTTGGATCTAGCATCCTACAATGAGCAGTTCTTC. Variable domain in full (rest from reference TRBV5-1 and TRBJ2-1): KAGVTQTPRYLIKTRGQQVTLSCSPISGHRSVSWYQQTPGQGLQFLFEYFSETQRNKGNFPGRFSGRQFSNSRSEMNVSTLELGDSALYLCASSLDLASYNEQFFGPGTRLTVL.

This clonotype was counted many times. The CDR3 reads CASSSGRGSTGELFF. The CDR3 DNA follows: TGTGCCAGCAGCTCAGGACGGGGCTCCACCGGGGAGCTGTTTTTT. The V gene is TRBV11-2, the J gene TRBJ2-2; TRBD1 or TRBD2 may be the D gene (5 bases each). Germline CDR1 and CDR2: SGHAT and FQNNGV. V was clipped by 4 bases and J by 4 bases, with 13 bases between them. The CDR3 consists of 15 residues.